This passage covers 24 T cell receptor beta chains from one sample sequenced in a study of chemoradiotherapy in HPV16-positive cancers. The table came from immunoSEQ multiplex PCR; TCRdb's copy has only in-frame clones and leaves some out. The table includes roughly 23,000 clones, around 90% detected once. This sample comprised blood, obtained from a patient who underwent chemoradiotherapy. Receptors originate from a human donor with HPV-associated anogenital cancer.

V usage is TRBV6-5 and J usage is TRBJ1-1; 7 positions agree with TRBD1. This CDR3 contains 13 residues. The trim removed 5 bases at V and 2 bases at J, leaving 2 bases unmatched. Germline-derived CDR1 and CDR2 are MNHEY and SVGAGI. The CDR3 DNA follows: TGTGCCAGCAGTGGGACAGCAAACACTGAAGCTTTCTTT. Translated: CASSGTANTEAFF.

There are a few counts of this clone. The V gene is TRBV6-1, the J gene TRBJ1-1; D ambiguous. This CDR3 contains 13 residues. The ends were cut back, 7 bases at V and 1 base at J, with 10 bases in the middle. Looked up from germline, CDR1 is MNHNS and CDR2 is SASEGT. CDR3 in amino acids: CASIGWENTEAFF. CDR3 nucleotides: TGTGCCAGCATAGGGTGGGAGAACACTGAAGCTTTCTTT.

The gene calls are TRBV19 and TRBJ2-5; TRBD1 agrees at 9 bases. V dropped 3 bases and J dropped 1; count of bases not matched to a gene: 6. Germline values: CDR1 LNHDA, CDR2 SQIVND (reference sequence). The CDR3 sequence is 16 residues long. In nucleotides, the CDR3 is TGTGCCAGTAGTATCGGAGCGGACAGGGGCCAAGAGACCCAGTACTTC. Translation: CASSIGADRGQETQYF.

This chain links TRBV7-8 with TRBJ2-2, with a tentative D call TRBD2 (6 bases). Germline-derived CDR1 and CDR2 are SGHVS and FQNEAQ. The CDR3 consists of 15 residues. V lost 5 bases, J lost 1 base, and 11 bases lay in between. CDR3 amino acids: CASSALAVNTGELFF. CDR3 in DNA: TGTGCCAGCAGCGCCTTAGCGGTGAACACCGGGGAGCTGTTTTTT.

V gene TRBV18 combines with J gene TRBJ1-2, with TRBD1 as a possible D gene (5 bases). The V end lost 1 base, the J end lost 1 base, and 10 bases lay between the germline ends. Germline CDR1 is KGHSH and CDR2 is LQKENI. The CDR3 sequence is 15 residues long. Here the CDR3 reads CASSPQQVINYGYTF. CDR3 sequence (DNA): TGTGCCAGCTCACCACAACAGGTGATTAACTATGGCTACACCTTC. Using reference TRBV18 and TRBJ1-2 for the parts outside the CDR3, the full variable domain is NAGVMQNPRHLVRRRGQEARLRCSPMKGHSHVYWYRQLPEEGLKFMVYLQKENIIDESGMPKERFSAEFPKEGPSILRIQQVVRGDSAAYFCASSPQQVINYGYTFGSGTRLTVV.

This chain joins TRBV30 and TRBJ1-6, with a weak D call TRBD1 (5 bases). Germline loops: CDR1 GTSNPN, CDR2 SVGIG (reference sequence). Trimming took 7 bases from V and 5 from J, leaving 9 bases between them. CDR3 size: 12 residues. The CDR3 sequence is CASQADNSPLHF. As DNA, the CDR3 is TGTGCCTCACAGGCGGATAATTCACCCCTCCACTTT.

The chain uses TRBV7-3 and TRBJ2-1, with 8 bases that match TRBD2. V was pared by 5 bases and J by 0 bases, with 6 bases of the junction left unmatched. Germline V lookup: CDR1 SGHTA, CDR2 FQGTGA. This CDR3 comprises 16 residues. The CDR3 is CASSPKRGSSYNEQFF. The CDR3 DNA reads TGTGCCAGCAGCCCCAAGCGGGGGAGCTCCTACAATGAGCAGTTCTTC.

V gene TRBV19 combines with J gene TRBJ2-5; 9 bases match TRBD2. The J segment lost 6 bases and the V segment lost 5 bases, leaving 19 bases of the junction unmatched. This CDR3 has 18 amino acids. Germline V CDR1 and CDR2: LNHDA, SQIVND (reference sequence). As DNA, the CDR3 is TGTGCCAGTAGTCCAAAAATGGGAGCGGGGGGAGTGGGAAAGACCCAGTACTTC. Encoded protein: CASSPKMGAGGVGKTQYF.

V gene TRBV7-8 combines with J gene TRBJ1-5, with D maybe TRBD1 (5 bases). V lost 1 base and J 5 bases, leaving 6 bases between the germline ends. The germline CDR1 and CDR2 sequences are SGHVS and FQNEAQ. The CDR3 spans 13 residues. The DNA of the CDR3 is TGTGCCAGCAGCTTAGGGGGGGATCAGCCCCAGCATTTT. Translation: CASSLGGDQPQHF. Supplemented by reference TRBV7-8 and TRBJ1-5, the full variable domain reads GAGVSQSPRYKVAKRGQDVALRCDPISGHVSLFWYQQALGQGPEFLTYFQNEAQLDKSGLPSDRFFAERPEGSVSTLKIQRTQQEDSAVYLCASSLGGDQPQHFGDGTRLSIL.

This chain connects TRBV2 to TRBJ2-5; 10 nucleotides match TRBD2. Germline CDR1 reads SNHLY; CDR2 reads FYNNEI. V shed 4 bases, J shed 4 bases, and the junction held 0 bases outside the gene matches. The CDR3 length is 13 residues. CDR3 protein: CASSASGGETQYF. CDR3 DNA: TGTGCCAGCAGTGCTAGCGGGGGAGAGACCCAGTACTTC.

The CDR3 region is CASRGDRGRGYTF. The DNA for the CDR3 is TGTGCCAGCAGAGGGGACAGGGGGCGAGGCTACACCTTC. V gene TRBV6-5 combines with J gene TRBJ1-2, with TRBD1 identical over 12 bases. This CDR3 has 13 residues. CDR1 is MNHEY and CDR2 is SVGAGI in the germline V gene. V lost 6 bases, J lost 8 bases, and 4 bases stayed unmatched.

The V call is TRBV6-1, the J call TRBJ2-3, with 8 bases lining up with TRBD1. The CDR3 loop spans 16 amino acids. Germline CDR1 and CDR2: MNHNS and SASEGT. V was pared by 4 bases and J by 1 base, with 7 bases of the junction left unmatched. In DNA, the CDR3 is TGTGCCAGCAGTGCTAGACAGGGGATGGGCACAGATACGCAGTATTTT. Its translation: CASSARQGMGTDTQYF.

This chain joins TRBV6-1 and TRBJ2-7; 10 bases line up with TRBD1. The CDR3 totals 17 residues. J gave up 3 bases and V 0 bases, and 8 bases lay outside the gene matches. Germline lookup yields CDR1 MNHNS and CDR2 SASEGT. DNA for the CDR3: TGTGCCAGCAGTGAAGCGCGCGGGACAGGGGATATCTACGAGCAGTACGTC. Amino acid sequence: CASSEARGTGDIYEQYV.

V and J are TRBV2 and TRBJ1-2, with TRBD1 matching 7 bases. J was trimmed by 3 bases and V by 6 bases; bases with no gene match: 10. This CDR3 is built from 15 residues. Germline-derived CDR1 and CDR2 are SNHLY and FYNNEI. This CDR3 reads CASRGVTGVDYGYTF. CDR3 DNA: TGTGCCAGCAGGGGGGTTACAGGGGTGGACTATGGCTACACCTTC.

The chain links TRBV2 to TRBJ1-2, with D possibly matching TRBD1 (5 bases). This CDR3 is built from 12 residues. CDR1 and CDR2 from the germline V gene are SNHLY and FYNNEI. V gave up 7 bases and J gave up 4 bases, with 10 bases separating them. The CDR3 DNA follows: TGTGCCAGCATTGACAGCTTCTATGGCTACACCTTC. Residues: CASIDSFYGYTF.

The CDR3 region has the DNA TGTGCCAGCGACAGGGGGAATGGCTACACCTTC. Its translation: CASDRGNGYTF. The chain employs TRBV6-1 and TRBJ1-2; 9 bases match TRBD1. The germline V gene has CDR1 MNHNS and CDR2 SASEGT. V gave up 8 bases and J gave up 6 bases; unmatched junction bases: 1. The CDR3 is 11 residues long.

This chain connects TRBV5-6 to TRBJ2-7, with D tentatively TRBD2 (5 bases). Germline CDR1 and CDR2: SGHDT and YYEEEE. This CDR3 comprises 15 residues. The V gene lost 1 base and the J gene lost 3 bases, with 14 bases spanning the gap. DNA for the CDR3: TGTGCCAGCAGCTTGTCGGGGTGGTCGGACTACGAGCAGTACTTC. Its translation is CASSLSGWSDYEQYF.

V usage is TRBV30 and J usage is TRBJ2-3; D gene uncertain. Trimming pared 0 bases from V and 2 bases from J, leaving 9 bases between. The CDR3 consists of 14 residues. CDR1 is GTSNPN and CDR2 is SVGIG in the germline V gene (reference sequence). The CDR3 DNA follows: TGTGCCTGGAGTGTAGGGCTAAACACAGATACGCAGTATTTT. Amino acids: CAWSVGLNTDTQYF.

V is TRBV5-6 and J is TRBJ1-6, with TRBD1 matching over 9 bases. CDR3 length equals 16 residues. Germline trimming cut 4 bases from V and 5 bases from J; bases unmatched to any gene: 7. Germline V gene data show CDR1 as SGHDT and CDR2 as YYEEEE. The CDR3 sequence is CASSLAGQGNNSPLHF. CDR3 DNA sequence: TGTGCCAGCAGCCTCGCAGGACAGGGGAATAATTCACCCCTCCACTTT.

The chain recombines TRBV7-9 with TRBJ2-3, with TRBD2 matching over 11 bases. V lost 4 bases and J lost 3; bases outside the gene matches: 15. The length of the CDR3 is 19 residues. Germline-derived CDR1 and CDR2 are SEHNR and FQNEAQ (reference sequence). In DNA form, the CDR3 reads TGTGCCAGCAGCTCTGGCTCTAGCGGGGGGCGGATGGGGACAGATACGCAGTATTTT. As protein: CASSSGSSGGRMGTDTQYF.

This clone appeared once. This chain links TRBV29-1 with TRBJ1-2, with TRBD1 as a possible D gene (5 bases). The CDR3 has 11 amino acids. Germline CDR1 and CDR2: SQVTM and ANQGSEA. V lost 3 bases, J lost 6 bases, and 8 bases lay in between. Written as DNA, the CDR3 is TGCAGCGTTGATCAGGGTGATGGCTACACCTTC. Residues: CSVDQGDGYTF.

The chain is built from TRBV19 and TRBJ2-1; no clear D gene. The CDR3 loop spans 18 amino acids. The germline V gene encodes CDR1 LNHDA and CDR2 SQIVND (reference sequence). V lost 2 bases, J lost 6 bases, and 23 bases lay in between. CDR3: CASSIIRSSENGRNEQFF. The CDR3 DNA reads as TGTGCCAGTAGTATAATCCGTAGTTCGGAAAACGGACGCAATGAGCAGTTCTTC. Combining the CDR3 with reference TRBV19 and TRBJ2-1 gives the whole variable domain DGGITQSPKYLFRKEGQNVTLSCEQNLNHDAMYWYRQDPGQGLRLIYYSQIVNDFQKGDIAEGYSVSREKKESFPLTVTSAQKNPTAFYLCASSIIRSSENGRNEQFFGPGTRLTVL.

The genes are TRBV7-2 and TRBJ2-1; tentative D call: TRBD2 (6 bases). The CDR3 is 14 amino acids. V was trimmed by 2 bases and J by 2 bases, leaving 7 bases between them. From germline, CDR1 is SGHTA and CDR2 FQGNSA. The CDR3 here is CASSLRTTYNEQFF. CDR3 DNA: TGTGCCAGCAGCTTACGGACTACCTACAATGAGCAGTTCTTC.

V and J are TRBV19 and TRBJ1-1, with D tentatively TRBD1 (6 bases). Germline V gene lookup returns CDR1 LNHDA and CDR2 SQIVND (reference sequence). This CDR3 has 14 residues. The ends were cut back, 4 bases at V and 5 bases at J, with 14 bases in the middle. The CDR3 sequence is CASSKVTGRTEAFF. CDR3 bases: TGTGCCAGTAGTAAGGTCACAGGGAGGACTGAAGCTTTCTTT.